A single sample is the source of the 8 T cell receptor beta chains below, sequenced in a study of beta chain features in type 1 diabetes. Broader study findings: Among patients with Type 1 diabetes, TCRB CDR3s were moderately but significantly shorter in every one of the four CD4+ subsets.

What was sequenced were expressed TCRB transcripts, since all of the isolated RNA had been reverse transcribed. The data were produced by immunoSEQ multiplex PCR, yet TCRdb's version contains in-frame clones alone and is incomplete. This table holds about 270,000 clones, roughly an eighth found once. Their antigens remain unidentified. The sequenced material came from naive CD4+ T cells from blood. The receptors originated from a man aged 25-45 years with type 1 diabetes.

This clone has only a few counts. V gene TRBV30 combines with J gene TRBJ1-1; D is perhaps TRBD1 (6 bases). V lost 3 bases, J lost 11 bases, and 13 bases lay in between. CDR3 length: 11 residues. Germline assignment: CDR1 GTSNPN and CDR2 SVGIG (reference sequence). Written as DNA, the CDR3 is TGTGCCTGGAGGTTGCAGGGGTCGGCTTTCTTT. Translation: CAWRLQGSAFF.

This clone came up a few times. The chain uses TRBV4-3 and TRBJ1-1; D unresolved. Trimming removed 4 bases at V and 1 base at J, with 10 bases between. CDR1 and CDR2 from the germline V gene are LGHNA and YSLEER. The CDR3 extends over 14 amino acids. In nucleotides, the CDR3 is TGCGCCAGCAGCCCAGGTAATACGAACACTGAAGCTTTCTTT. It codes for CASSPGNTNTEAFF.

As DNA, the CDR3 is TGTGCCAGCAGCCTGGACAGGGTCCGCAATGAGCAGTTCTTC. The encoded protein is CASSLDRVRNEQFF. This chain links TRBV7-2 with TRBJ2-1; 8 bases line up with TRBD1. The CDR3 contains 14 residues. Trimming took 5 bases from V and 6 from J; bases not matched to a gene: 6. The germline V gene encodes CDR1 SGHTA and CDR2 FQGNSA.

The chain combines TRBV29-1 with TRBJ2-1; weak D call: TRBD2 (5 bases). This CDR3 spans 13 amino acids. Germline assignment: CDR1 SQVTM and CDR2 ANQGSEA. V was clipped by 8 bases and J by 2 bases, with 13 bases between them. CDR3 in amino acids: CSHRPAAYNEQFF. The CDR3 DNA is TGCAGCCACCGTCCAGCGGCCTACAATGAGCAGTTCTTC.

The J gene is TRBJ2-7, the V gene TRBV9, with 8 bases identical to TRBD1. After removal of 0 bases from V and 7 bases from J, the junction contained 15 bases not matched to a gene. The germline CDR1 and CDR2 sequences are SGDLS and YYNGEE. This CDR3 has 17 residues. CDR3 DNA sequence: TGTGCCAGCAGCGTAGGTGGGACAGGACCCTCACTGAGGGAGCAGTACTTC. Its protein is CASSVGGTGPSLREQYF.

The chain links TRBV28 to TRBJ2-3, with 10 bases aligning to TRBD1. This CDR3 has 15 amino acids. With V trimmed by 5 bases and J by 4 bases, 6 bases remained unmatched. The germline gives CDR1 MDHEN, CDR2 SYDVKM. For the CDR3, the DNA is TGTGCCAGCAGTGGCCCGGGACAGGGGCCAGATACGCAGTATTTT. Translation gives CASSGPGQGPDTQYF.

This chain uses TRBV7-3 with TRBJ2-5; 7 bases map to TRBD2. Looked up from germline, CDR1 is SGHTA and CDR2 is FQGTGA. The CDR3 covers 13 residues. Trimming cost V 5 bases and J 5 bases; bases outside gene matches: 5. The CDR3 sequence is CASSGHSGETQYF. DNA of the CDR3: TGTGCCAGCAGCGGACATAGCGGGGAGACCCAGTACTTC.

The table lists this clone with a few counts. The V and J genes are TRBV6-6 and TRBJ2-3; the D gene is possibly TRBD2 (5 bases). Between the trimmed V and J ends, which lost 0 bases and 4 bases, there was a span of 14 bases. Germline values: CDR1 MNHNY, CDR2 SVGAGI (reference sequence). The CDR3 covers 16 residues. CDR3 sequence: CASSYSRAGRPDTQYF. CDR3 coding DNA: TGTGCCAGCAGTTACTCGCGGGCAGGTAGGCCAGATACGCAGTATTTT.